The clone carrying this T cell receptor beta chain appeared a single time. The target antigen is unknown. The germline gives CDR1 LGHNA, CDR2 YNFKEQ. The CDR3 loop spans 15 amino acids. Trimming removed 5 bases at V and 1 base at J, with 9 bases between. Clones were sequenced by immunoSEQ multiplex PCR, and TCRdb holds only the in-frame ones, with some missing. The data show roughly 3,200 clones, roughly 66% seen once. Time point indicated: proximal margin of the surgical specimen (macroscopically non-inflamed). Adults with ileal or ileocolonic Crohn's disease and an indication for resection were eligible. The data were obtained in a study of T cell repertoires in ileal Crohn's disease. Study results and limitations: High-frequency clones were more common in sorted CD8 than CD4 cells. Clonality above 26.8% at surgery always came with endoscopic recurrence.

This receptor was identified in an adult with Crohn's disease. The chain couples TRBV4-2 to TRBJ1-6; a weak D match, TRBD1 (5 bases). Sequenced sample: ileal tissue. The chain's CDR3 is CASSGGGSYNSPLHF. Written as DNA, the CDR3 is TGTGCCAGCAGCGGTGGGGGGTCCTATAATTCACCCCTCCACTTT.